The T cell receptor beta chain under discussion was sequenced for a study of cytomegalovirus exposure and HLA in healthy donors. The study ran its PCR with 60 Vbeta and 13 Jbeta primers. TCRdb's copy holds only in-frame clones and misses some; the assay was immunoSEQ multiplex PCR. The sample includes approximately 190,000 clones, approximately 84% seen only once; the top ten take around 3%. The germline V gene has CDR1 KGHSH and CDR2 LQKENI. The CDR3 has 17 amino acids. V dropped 3 bases and J dropped 2; count of bases not matched to a gene: 9. The V gene is TRBV18, the J gene TRBJ1-3, with TRBD1 matching 8 bases. The sequence derives from a woman aged 45-65 years in good health and CMV-seropositive. Sequenced: PBMCs. The DNA of the CDR3 is TGTGCCAGCTCACCCAGGGGATCAGGGGGCACTGGAAACACCATATATTTT. Amino acid sequence: CASSPRGSGGTGNTIYF.